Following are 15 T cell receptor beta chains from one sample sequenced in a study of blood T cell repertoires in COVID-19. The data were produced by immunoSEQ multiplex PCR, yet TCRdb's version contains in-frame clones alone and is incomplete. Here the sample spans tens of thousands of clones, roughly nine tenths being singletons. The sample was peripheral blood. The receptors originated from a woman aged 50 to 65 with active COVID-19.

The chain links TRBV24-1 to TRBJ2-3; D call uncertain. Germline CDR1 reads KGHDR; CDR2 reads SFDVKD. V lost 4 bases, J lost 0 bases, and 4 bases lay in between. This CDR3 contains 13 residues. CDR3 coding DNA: TGTGCCACCAGTGACCCTAGCACAGATACGCAGTATTTT. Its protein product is CATSDPSTDTQYF.

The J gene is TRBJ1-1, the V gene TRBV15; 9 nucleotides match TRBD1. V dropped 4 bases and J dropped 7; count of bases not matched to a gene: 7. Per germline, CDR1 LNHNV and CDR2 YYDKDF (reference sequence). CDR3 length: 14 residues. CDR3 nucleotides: TGTGCCACCAGCAAGGGACAGGGTGCTTATGAAGCTTTCTTT. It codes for CATSKGQGAYEAFF.

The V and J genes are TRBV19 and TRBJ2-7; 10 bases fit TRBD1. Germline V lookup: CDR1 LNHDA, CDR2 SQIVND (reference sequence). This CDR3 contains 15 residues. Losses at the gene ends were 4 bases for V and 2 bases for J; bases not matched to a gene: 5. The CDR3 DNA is TGTGCCAGTAGTACCGCCGGGACAGGGGCCTACGAGCAGTACTTC. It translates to CASSTAGTGAYEQYF.

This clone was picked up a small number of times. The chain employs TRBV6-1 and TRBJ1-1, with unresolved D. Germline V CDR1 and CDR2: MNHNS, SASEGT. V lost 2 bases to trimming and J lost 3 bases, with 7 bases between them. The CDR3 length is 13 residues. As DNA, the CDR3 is TGTGCCAGCAGTGAATCGAGGGACACTGAAGCTTTCTTT. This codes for CASSESRDTEAFF.

As DNA, the CDR3 is TGTGCCAGCAGTTACATAGGCCTAGCGGGAGGGGGTGAGCAGTTCTTC. It codes for CASSYIGLAGGGEQFF. V usage is TRBV6-2 or TRBV6-3 and J usage is TRBJ2-1, with TRBD2 matching 12 bases. V gave up 2 bases and J gave up 9 bases; unmatched junction bases: 8. The CDR3 runs to 16 residues. Per the germline V gene, CDR1 is MNHEY and CDR2 is SVGEGT.

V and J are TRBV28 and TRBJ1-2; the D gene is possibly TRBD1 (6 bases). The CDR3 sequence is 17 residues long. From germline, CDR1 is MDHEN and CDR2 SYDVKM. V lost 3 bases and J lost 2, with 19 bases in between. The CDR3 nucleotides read TGTGCCAGCAGTTTTACCTCCTTAGGGGGGGTCAACTATGGCTACACCTTC. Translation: CASSFTSLGGVNYGYTF.

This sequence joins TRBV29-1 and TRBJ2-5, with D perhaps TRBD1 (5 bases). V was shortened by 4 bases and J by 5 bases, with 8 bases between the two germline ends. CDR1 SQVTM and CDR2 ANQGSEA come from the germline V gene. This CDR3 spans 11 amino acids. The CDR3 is CSVGGWETQYF. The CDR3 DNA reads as TGCAGCGTTGGGGGCTGGGAGACCCAGTACTTC.

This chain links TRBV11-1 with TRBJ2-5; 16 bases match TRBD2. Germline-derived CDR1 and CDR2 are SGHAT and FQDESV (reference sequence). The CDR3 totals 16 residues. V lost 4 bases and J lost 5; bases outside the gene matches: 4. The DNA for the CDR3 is TGTGCCAGCAGCTCCGGGACTAGCGGGAGGGGGGAGACCCAGTACTTC. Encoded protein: CASSSGTSGRGETQYF.

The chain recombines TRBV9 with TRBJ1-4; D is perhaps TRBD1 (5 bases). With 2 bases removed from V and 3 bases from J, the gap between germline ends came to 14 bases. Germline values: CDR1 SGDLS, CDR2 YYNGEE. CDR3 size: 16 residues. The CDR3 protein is CASSVGGIRSNEKLFF. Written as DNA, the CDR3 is TGTGCCAGCAGCGTGGGGGGAATTAGATCTAATGAAAAACTGTTTTTT.

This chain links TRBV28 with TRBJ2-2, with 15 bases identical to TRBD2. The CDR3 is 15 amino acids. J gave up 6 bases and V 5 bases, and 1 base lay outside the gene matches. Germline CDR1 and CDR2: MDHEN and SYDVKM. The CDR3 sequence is CASSGTSGRSGELFF. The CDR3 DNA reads TGTGCCAGCAGTGGGACTAGCGGGAGGTCCGGGGAGCTGTTTTTT.

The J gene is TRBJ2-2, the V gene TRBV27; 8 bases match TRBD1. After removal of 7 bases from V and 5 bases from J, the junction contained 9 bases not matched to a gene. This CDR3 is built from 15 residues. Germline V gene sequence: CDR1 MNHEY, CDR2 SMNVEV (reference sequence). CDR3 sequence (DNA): TGTGCCAGCAACTCCCAGGGGGCTGGTACCGGGGAGCTGTTTTTT. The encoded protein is CASNSQGAGTGELFF.

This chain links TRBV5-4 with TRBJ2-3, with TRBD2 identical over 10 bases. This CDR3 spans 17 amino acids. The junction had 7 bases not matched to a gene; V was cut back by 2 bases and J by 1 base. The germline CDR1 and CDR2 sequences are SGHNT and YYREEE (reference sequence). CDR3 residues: CASSFRLGTSGTDTQYF. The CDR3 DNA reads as TGTGCCAGCAGCTTTCGGCTAGGGACTAGCGGCACAGATACGCAGTATTTT.

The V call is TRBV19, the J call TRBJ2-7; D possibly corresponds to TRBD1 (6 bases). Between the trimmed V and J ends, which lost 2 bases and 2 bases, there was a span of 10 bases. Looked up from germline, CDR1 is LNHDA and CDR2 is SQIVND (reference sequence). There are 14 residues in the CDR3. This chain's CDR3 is CASSIWDKAYEQYF. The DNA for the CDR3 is TGTGCCAGTAGTATATGGGACAAAGCCTACGAGCAGTACTTC.

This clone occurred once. The CDR3 sequence is CASSDRGSSNTGELFF. The CDR3 DNA reads as TGTGCCAGCAGTGACAGGGGGTCATCGAACACCGGGGAGCTGTTTTTT. The rearrangement uses TRBV2 and TRBJ2-2, with 7 bases aligning to TRBD1. Trimming removed 3 bases from V and 0 bases from J; junction bases left unmatched: 4. Germline V lookup: CDR1 SNHLY, CDR2 FYNNEI. The CDR3 has 16 residues. Supplemented by reference TRBV2 and TRBJ2-2, the full variable domain reads EPEVTQTPSHQVTQMGQEVILRCVPISNHLYFYWYRQILGQKVEFLVSFYNNEISEKSEIFDDQFSVERPDGSNFTLKIRSTKLEDSAMYFCASSDRGSSNTGELFFGEGSRLTVL.

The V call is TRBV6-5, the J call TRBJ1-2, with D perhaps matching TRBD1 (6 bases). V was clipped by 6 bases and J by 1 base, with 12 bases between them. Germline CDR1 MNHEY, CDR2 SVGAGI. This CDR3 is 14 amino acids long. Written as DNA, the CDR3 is TGTGCCAGCAGCTCCGGGACAAGTAACTATGGCTACACCTTC. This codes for CASSSGTSNYGYTF.